The 2 T cell receptor beta chains below come from one sample, sequenced in a study of T cell changes during pregnancy in multiple sclerosis. Libraries were prepared by immunoSEQ multiplex PCR; TCRdb keeps only in-frame clonotypes and omits some of them. The sample lists roughly 75,000 clones, under 95% occurring once. The sequenced sample was peripheral blood, obtained after pregnancy. The receptor source for this set is a female donor in good health, enrolled as a control in a pregnancy study.

The V gene is TRBV19, the J gene TRBJ1-4; D is possibly TRBD1 (5 bases). V was trimmed by 3 bases and J by 7 bases, leaving 12 bases between them. Germline V lookup: CDR1 LNHDA, CDR2 SQIVND (reference sequence). This CDR3 is built from 14 residues. The chain's CDR3 is CASSIWGGAEKLFF. In DNA form, the CDR3 reads TGTGCCAGTAGTATCTGGGGCGGAGCTGAAAAACTGTTTTTT.

The chain joins TRBV28 to TRBJ1-6; 8 bases map to TRBD1. The CDR3 length is 18 residues. The J segment lost 0 bases and the V segment lost 8 bases, leaving 12 bases of the junction unmatched. The germline V gene encodes CDR1 MDHEN and CDR2 SYDVKM. Here the CDR3 DNA reads TGTGCCAGCCGACGACAGGGGCTAACAAGCTCCTATAATTCACCCCTCCACTTT. Translation: CASRRQGLTSSYNSPLHF.